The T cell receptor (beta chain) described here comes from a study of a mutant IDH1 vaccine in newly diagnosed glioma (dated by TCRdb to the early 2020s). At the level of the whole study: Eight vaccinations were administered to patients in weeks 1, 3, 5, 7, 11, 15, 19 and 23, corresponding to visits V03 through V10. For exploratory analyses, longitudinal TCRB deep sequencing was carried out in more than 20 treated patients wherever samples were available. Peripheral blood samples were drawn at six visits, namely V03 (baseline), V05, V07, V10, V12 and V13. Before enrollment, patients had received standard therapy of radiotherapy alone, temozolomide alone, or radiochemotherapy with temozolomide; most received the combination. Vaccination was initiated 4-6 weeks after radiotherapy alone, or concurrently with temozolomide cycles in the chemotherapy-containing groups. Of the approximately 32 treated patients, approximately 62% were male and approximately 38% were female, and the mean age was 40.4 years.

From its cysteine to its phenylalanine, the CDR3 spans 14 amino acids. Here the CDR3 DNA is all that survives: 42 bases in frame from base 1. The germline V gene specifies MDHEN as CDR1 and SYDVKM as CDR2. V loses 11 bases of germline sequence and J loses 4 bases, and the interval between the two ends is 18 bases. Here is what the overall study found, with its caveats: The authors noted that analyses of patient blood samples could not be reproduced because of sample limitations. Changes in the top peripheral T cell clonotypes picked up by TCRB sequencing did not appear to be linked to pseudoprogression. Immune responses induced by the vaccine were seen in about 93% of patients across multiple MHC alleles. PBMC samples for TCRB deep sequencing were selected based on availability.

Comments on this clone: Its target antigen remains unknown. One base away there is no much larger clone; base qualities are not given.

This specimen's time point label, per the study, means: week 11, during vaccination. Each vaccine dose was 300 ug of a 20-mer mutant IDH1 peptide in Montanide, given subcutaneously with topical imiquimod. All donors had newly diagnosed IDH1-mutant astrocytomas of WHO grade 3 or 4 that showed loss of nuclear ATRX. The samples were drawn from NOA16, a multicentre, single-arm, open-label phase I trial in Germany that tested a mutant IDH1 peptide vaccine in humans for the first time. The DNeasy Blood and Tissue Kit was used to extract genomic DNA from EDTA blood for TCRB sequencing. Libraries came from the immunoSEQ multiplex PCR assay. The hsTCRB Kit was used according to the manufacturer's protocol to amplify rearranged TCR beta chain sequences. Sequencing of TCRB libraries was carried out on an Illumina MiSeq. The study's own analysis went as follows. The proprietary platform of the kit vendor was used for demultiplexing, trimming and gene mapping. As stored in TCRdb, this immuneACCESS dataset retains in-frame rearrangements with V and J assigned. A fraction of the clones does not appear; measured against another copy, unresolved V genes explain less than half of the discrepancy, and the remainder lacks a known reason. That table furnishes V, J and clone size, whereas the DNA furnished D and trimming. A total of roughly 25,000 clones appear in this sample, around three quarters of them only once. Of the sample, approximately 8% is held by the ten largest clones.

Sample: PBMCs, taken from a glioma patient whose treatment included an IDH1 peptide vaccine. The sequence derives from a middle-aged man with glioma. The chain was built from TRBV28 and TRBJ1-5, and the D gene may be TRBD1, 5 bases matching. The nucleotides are TGTGCCTCACAGGAGCCCGCAGGTAATCAGCCCCAGCATTTT. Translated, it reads CASQEPAGNQPQHF.